One T cell receptor (beta chain) is described in this entry. J was trimmed by 1 base and V by 6 bases; bases with no gene match: 9. This CDR3 spans 17 amino acids. In germline, CDR1 is MGHRA, CDR2 YSYEKL. These data originate in a study of blood T cell repertoires in COVID-19. Study summary: The United States, Italy and Spain were the sources of the acute and convalescent COVID-19 samples. Sample material is recorded as cDNA or gDNA derived from T cells, B-cell-depleted T cells, or PBMCs.

Assay used: immunoSEQ multiplex PCR; TCRdb lists only in-frame clones, some missing. The table includes some 90,000 clones, roughly 90% detected once. The chain joins TRBV4-1 to TRBJ1-5; 10 nucleotides match TRBD1. The sequence came from a man in his fifties or sixties with COVID-19, enrolled during active disease. The sample consisted of peripheral blood. CDR3 nucleotide sequence: TGCGCCAGCAGTCGTGGACAGGGGGGTGTCAGCAATCAGCCCCAGCATTTT. Protein sequence: CASSRGQGGVSNQPQHF.